This note documents a single T cell receptor beta chain sequence. The V end was cut by 8 bases, the J end by 1 base, with 11 bases between. Looked up from germline, CDR1 is ENHRY and CDR2 is SYGVKD. CDR3 length equals 13 residues. The entry originates in a study of control samples from healthy donors and cancer patients. Some clones are missing from TCRdb's copy, which holds only in-frame ones; the method was immunoSEQ multiplex PCR. The sample yields about 31,000 clones, roughly 94% seen once. The sequencing input was blood. The V call is TRBV10-3, the J call TRBJ1-1; D unclear. The TCR sequence derives from a man in his sixties in good health. In DNA, the CDR3 is TGTGCCATCGGACGGACGGGGAACACTGAAGCTTTCTTT. Protein sequence: CAIGRTGNTEAFF.